Shown below are 18 T cell receptor beta chains from a single sample sequenced in a study of T cell responses to AZD1222 COVID-19 vaccine (dated by TCRdb to the early 2020s). The time point label of this sample denotes: baseline before first vaccination. Library method: the immunoSEQ multiplex PCR assay. TCRdb re-hosts the immuneACCESS table, in-frame sequences only. Its copies lack some clones; in the studies checked, an unresolved V gene accounts for under half of them, and the cause for the rest is not known. The table for this sample lists about 150,000 clones; around 88% of them were counted only once. The top ten hold more than 13% of the sample. Sequencing used peripheral blood, obtained on day 0 of AZD1222 vaccination. The receptors were gathered from an adult in good health.

The V gene is TRBV19, the J gene TRBJ2-7, with 7 bases identical to TRBD2. Germline-derived CDR1 and CDR2 are LNHDA and SQIVND (reference sequence). V was pared by 4 bases and J by 0 bases, with 12 bases of the junction left unmatched. This CDR3 contains 17 residues. The CDR3 DNA reads as TGTGCCAGTAGTAGTAGCGGGTGGGCGCTTAGCTCCTACGAGCAGTACTTC. This encodes CASSSSGWALSSYEQYF.

The rearrangement joins TRBV21-1 to TRBJ1-3. TRBV21-1 is designated a pseudogene. The CDR3 is made up of 19 amino acids. The CDR3 reads CASSNSSTPEWDSGNTIYF. The CDR3 nucleotides are TGTGCCAGCAGCAATTCATCCACCCCGGAGTGGGACTCTGGAAACACCATATATTTT.

The chain employs TRBV7-2 and TRBJ2-5; 9 nucleotides agree with TRBD2. V gave up 1 base and J gave up 2 bases; unmatched junction bases: 5. CDR3 length: 16 amino acids. The germline gives CDR1 SGHTA, CDR2 FQGNSA. The CDR3 is CASSLVGAGGQETQYF. CDR3 sequence (DNA): TGTGCCAGCAGCTTAGTAGGAGCGGGGGGACAAGAGACCCAGTACTTC.

Only one count was recorded for this clone. The V call is TRBV7-8, the J call TRBJ2-2, with D possibly TRBD1 on 6 matching bases. Germline V gives CDR1 SGHVS, CDR2 FQNEAQ. The CDR3 is 14 amino acids. Trimming left V 5 bases short and J 7 bases short, with 14 bases between. In nucleotides, the CDR3 is TGTGCCAGCAGCACCCTGGGGGCATTCGGGGAGCTGTTTTTT. This encodes CASSTLGAFGELFF.

The chain has TRBV7-2 and TRBJ2-7; D is possibly TRBD1 or TRBD2 (6 bases each). CDR3 size: 14 residues. V dropped 1 base and J dropped 2 bases, with 9 bases sitting between them. Germline V gene sequence: CDR1 SGHTA, CDR2 FQGNSA. The CDR3 is CASSLEGGTYEQYF. For the CDR3, the DNA is TGTGCCAGCAGCTTAGAGGGGGGAACCTACGAGCAGTACTTC.

The DNA for the CDR3 is TGCAGTGCTAGTTCCGGGCTCATGGGCACTGAAGCTTTCTTT. This codes for CSASSGLMGTEAFF. The chain carries TRBV20-1 and TRBJ1-1; D is unresolved. Germline-derived CDR1 and CDR2 are DFQATT and SNEGSKA (reference sequence). The CDR3 is 14 residues long. V was shortened by 3 bases and J by 4 bases, with 15 bases between the two germline ends.

The rearrangement links TRBV7-8 to TRBJ1-5; D is undetermined. CDR3 length: 15 amino acids. Deletions cut 5 bases from V and 0 bases from J, with 11 bases between. Germline CDR1 and CDR2: SGHVS and FQNEAQ. CDR3 bases: TGTGCCAGCAGCCCTGTGGGTTATAGCAATCAGCCCCAGCATTTT. This translates into CASSPVGYSNQPQHF.

J is TRBJ2-2 and V is TRBV10-3, with 11 bases lining up with TRBD2. Germline V CDR1 and CDR2: ENHRY, SYGVKD. The V gene end was trimmed by 3 bases and the J gene end by 4 bases; junction bases not matched to a gene: 7. The CDR3 is 17 residues long. CDR3 loop: CAISEGGLAASTGELFF. The DNA of the CDR3 is TGTGCCATCAGTGAAGGGGGACTAGCGGCTTCCACCGGGGAGCTGTTTTTT.

This clone was counted between two and nine times. The V call is TRBV7-9, the J call TRBJ2-7; no clear D. CDR3 length: 12 residues. The V gene's germline CDR1 is SEHNR and CDR2 FQNEAQ (reference sequence). With 5 bases removed from V and 2 bases from J, the gap between germline ends came to 7 bases. In DNA, the CDR3 is TGTGCCAGCAGCCTGCAGACCTACGAGCAGTACTTC. It is translated as CASSLQTYEQYF.

This chain uses TRBV2 with TRBJ2-7, with 8 nucleotides matching TRBD1. The ends lost 6 bases at V and 6 bases at J; junction bases unmatched: 13. The germline V gene encodes CDR1 SNHLY and CDR2 FYNNEI. This CDR3 comprises 15 residues. CDR3 amino acids: CASSVRGLIGSEQYF. The CDR3 nucleotides read TGTGCCAGCAGCGTCAGGGGGCTCATAGGGTCCGAGCAGTACTTC.

The chain uses TRBV6-2 or TRBV6-3 and TRBJ1-2; 7 bases match TRBD1. This CDR3 region has 14 residues. The ends lost 5 bases at V and 1 base at J; junction bases unmatched: 4. CDR1 and CDR2 from the germline V gene are MNHEY and SVGEGT. CDR3 nucleotide sequence: TGTGCCAGCAGTCCGGGACAGTTTAACTATGGCTACACCTTC. Its translation: CASSPGQFNYGYTF.

The chain has TRBV6-6 and TRBJ1-2, with 9 bases matching TRBD1. The CDR3 loop spans 16 amino acids. The V gene's germline CDR1 is MNHNY and CDR2 SVGAGI (reference sequence). The ends lost 0 bases at V and 8 bases at J; junction bases unmatched: 10. The CDR3 here is CASSYSDRGQLQGYTF. CDR3 DNA: TGTGCCAGCAGTTACTCGGACAGGGGACAGTTGCAAGGCTACACCTTC.

The chain joins TRBV28 to TRBJ2-7; D uncertain. Trimming shortened V by 7 bases and J by 0 bases, and 10 bases separated the two germline ends. The CDR3 is 13 residues long. Germline V gene sequence: CDR1 MDHEN, CDR2 SYDVKM. The CDR3: CASTDGLSYEQYF. CDR3 coding DNA: TGTGCCAGCACGGACGGCCTCTCCTACGAGCAGTACTTC. The variable domain in full, completed from reference TRBV28 and TRBJ2-7, reads DVKVTQSSRYLVKRTGEKVFLECVQDMDHENMFWYRQDPGLGLRLIYFSYDVKMKEKGDIPEGYSVSREKKERFSLILESASTNQTSMYLCASTDGLSYEQYFGPGTRLTVT.

The chain employs TRBV28 and TRBJ1-2, with 9 bases fitting TRBD1. Germline loops: CDR1 MDHEN, CDR2 SYDVKM. The CDR3 covers 16 residues. The trim removed 5 bases at V and 7 bases at J, leaving 14 bases unmatched. DNA for the CDR3: TGTGCCAGCAGTCCGTCCCTCAACAGGGGGCCTCGTGGCTACACCTTC. Translated: CASSPSLNRGPRGYTF.

The chain is built from TRBV7-2 and TRBJ2-7, with 7 bases fitting TRBD1. This CDR3 is built from 15 residues. V was clipped by 1 base and J by 3 bases; unmatched bases: 6. The germline V gene encodes CDR1 SGHTA and CDR2 FQGNSA. The chain's CDR3 is CASSLDGTVSYEQYF. CDR3 bases: TGTGCCAGCAGCTTAGATGGGACAGTGAGCTACGAGCAGTACTTC.

This sequence joins TRBV27 and TRBJ1-1; possible D gene TRBD1, 5 bases. This CDR3 is 14 amino acids long. V shed 5 bases and J shed 2 bases, with 12 bases lying between them. Germline-derived CDR1 and CDR2 are MNHEY and SMNVEV (reference sequence). The CDR3 sequence is CASSLYRLNTEAFF. Written as DNA, the CDR3 is TGTGCCAGCAGTCTGTACAGGCTAAACACTGAAGCTTTCTTT.

The genes are TRBV9 and TRBJ2-5; TRBD1 matches 7 bases. CDR1 and CDR2 (germline): SGDLS, YYNGEE. V lost 0 bases and J lost 5; bases outside the gene matches: 4. The CDR3 contains 14 residues. CDR3 region: CASSVGQGGETQYF. The DNA of the CDR3 is TGTGCCAGCAGCGTAGGACAGGGCGGGGAGACCCAGTACTTC.

The rearrangement joins TRBV11-2 to TRBJ2-3, with D unresolved. The germline gives CDR1 SGHAT, CDR2 FQNNGV. V was cut by 2 bases and J by 0 bases, with 6 bases left in between. This CDR3 is 14 amino acids long. The CDR3: CASSLRVSTDTQYF. The CDR3 DNA follows: TGTGCCAGCAGCTTAAGGGTGAGCACAGATACGCAGTATTTT.